The T cell receptor beta chain described here comes from a study of long-term antiretroviral therapy in people with HIV (dated by TCRdb to between 2021 and 2024). With respect to the entire study: The earliest samples were collected roughly a decade before the 2015 WHO recommendation for immediate ART, at a time when ART was usually postponed until CD4 counts fell. Whether ART initiation and durable HIV suppression were associated with changes in peripheral blood TRB repertoire composition and diversity was tested in a retrospective serial study. A total of some 210 cryopreserved PBMC samples were contributed to the cohort by 30 adults with confirmed HIV infection, with samples collected serially over a mean of 6 years (range 1-12). Of the roughly 30 participants with HIV, roughly twelve were female. No cross-contamination during QIAcube processing turned up in test extractions that ran a monoclonal T-cell line alongside 25 to 35 polyclonal samples.

The immunoSEQ hsTCRB v3.0 assay was used at survey level resolution to sequence the TRB variable region. TRB sequencing targeted a depth of 40,000-50,000 T-cell genomes per sample. Pooled TRB libraries were sequenced on an Illumina MiSeq with a v3 150-cycle kit. For the original study's pipeline: Repertoire analysis ran in R within a reproducible Nextflow workflow covering QC, data transformation and analysis. LymphoSeq2, an R package for exploring AIRR-Seq data, was used to implement custom analyses. After excluding several samples that yielded fewer than 5000 total TRB sequences, 150 to 200 HIV repertoires remained for analysis. Among the roughly 180 retained HIV repertoires, some 60 were collected before ART initiation and approximately 130 after ART initiation. Repertoires were downsampled to 5000 TRB nucleotide sequences, and summary statistics were averaged over 100 downsampling iterations. Only TRB sequences with CDR3 regions of at least seven amino acids were retained for analysis. Diversity was measured with a Shannon entropy-derived clonality score and the Gini coefficient. Repertoire networks linked the top 5000 CDR3 amino acid sequences whenever two sequences differed by an edit distance of one. Antigen specificity groups and MHC restriction were predicted for TRB CDR3 amino acid sequences with GLIPH2. To flag known CMV, EBV, HIV or tissue antigen associations, CDR3 amino acid sequences were matched against VDJdb and McPAS-TCR. Pre-ART, post-ART and control groups were compared with Wilcoxon signed-rank tests and Holm-Bonferroni correction. The source is immuneACCESS, and TCRdb retained only in-frame sequences with V and J called. Part of the clones is not carried over; for the studies checked, unresolved V genes explain less than half of this, and the remainder is unexplained. The V and J calls and the clone size are those of that table, but D and trimming were determined from the DNA. For this sample there are tens of thousands of clones; around 97% appear just once. The ten largest clones add up to 2.9% of the sample.

Participants were included only if at least one PBMC sample before ART initiation and at least two post-ART samples were available. Every participant with HIV received treatment in the United States of America. Before DNA extraction, cryopreserved samples of 1-10 million PBMC were thawed and washed. At the time of the earliest PBMC sample, participants with HIV were aged between roughly 20 and 54 years. PBMC samples were contributed by each participant from 1-4 timepoints before ART initiation and 2-8 timepoints after ART initiation, with a median of 7 samples. For every participant, serial HIV viral load, CD4+ T-cell count, ART history and demographic data were obtained. A Qiagen kit on a QIAcube was used to extract genomic DNA from unsorted PBMC, with samples processed in batches of 12. As to this clone: The antigen this receptor binds is unknown. No per-base quality is available; no much larger clone lies one base away.

Overall study results and their limits: Compared with controls, HIV repertoires had narrower CDR3 length ranges, and the network structure pointed to an antigen-experienced repertoire that shifted only slightly toward naive after ART. No data were available on ART adherence, viral resistance or therapy changes, limiting inferences about post-ART repertoire changes. Because pre-ART samples had limited cell numbers, profiling was done on unsorted PBMC rather than on sorted CD4+ and CD8+ T cells. Owing to limited PBMC availability, only the TCR beta chain was sequenced, without alpha chain pairing. ART initiation was associated with a significant increase in TRB diversity, but diversity stayed significantly below transplant donor controls even after long-term ART. The samples span the years 2004 to 2017, and the ART regimens used at that time may not be as effective as current regimens. The repertoire was dominated across all time points by expanded TRB clones identified before ART initiation, although this dominance was seen to fluctuate and to decrease in many PLHIV after ART.

V ends up 2 bases short and J 5 bases short, with an unmatched junction base count of 5. CDR1 and CDR2 (SGHAT, FQNNGV) derive from the germline V gene. The CDR3 runs 15 amino acids, cysteine and phenylalanine included. This entry keeps only the CDR3 DNA: 45 bases, framed from base 1. The V and J segments used are TRBV11-2 and TRBJ2-2, with TRBD1 matching 7 junction bases. This receptor was identified in a man in his thirties or forties with HIV. The sample was unsorted PBMCs, taken 6.9 years after starting antiretroviral therapy. CDR3 region: CASSLRTGPTGELFF. The nucleotide sequence is TGTGCCAGCAGCTTACGGACAGGACCTACCGGGGAGCTGTTTTTT.